The rows below give T cell receptor beta chains drawn from one sample of a study of blood T cell repertoires in COVID-19. Using immunoSEQ multiplex PCR, the repertoire was profiled, and TCRdb retains in-frame clones only, with some absent. The sample holds roughly 170,000 clones, 70% to 85% seen once. The specimen sequenced was peripheral blood. Receptor source: a human donor in a cohort sampled during active COVID-19. The CDR3 runs from the conserved cysteine through the conserved F or W. A D gene is named only where the DNA matches it firmly. Part of the rows lack a size; the others show once, few, many or a class for expanded clones.

clone size: -; D gene: -; V gene: TRBV5-8; J gene: TRBJ1-1; CDR3 protein: CASSLGSERGSEAFF; CDR3 DNA: TGTGCCAGCAGCTTGGGGAGTGAAAGGGGTTCTGAAGCTTTCTTT
clone size: few; D gene: -; V gene: TRBV10-2; J gene: TRBJ2-6; CDR3 protein: CASSEIIPTGQKLSGANVLTF; CDR3 DNA: TGCGCCAGCAGTGAAATAATTCCTACAGGCCAGAAACTCTCTGGGGCCAACGTCCTGACTTTC
clone size: once; D gene: TRBD1; V gene: TRBV2; J gene: TRBJ2-3; CDR3 protein: CASSKDRGITDTQYF; CDR3 DNA: TGTGCCAGCAGCAAAGACAGGGGGATCACAGATACGCAGTATTTT
clone size: -; D gene: -; V gene: TRBV9; J gene: TRBJ2-7; CDR3 protein: CASSVGGRALDYEQYF; CDR3 DNA: TGTGCCAGCAGCGTAGGGGGGCGGGCCCTCGACTACGAGCAGTACTTC
clone size: -; D gene: TRBD1; V gene: TRBV5-1; J gene: TRBJ2-7; CDR3 protein: CASSSRVGQGLYEQYF; CDR3 DNA: TGCGCCAGCAGCTCTCGTGTGGGACAGGGCCTGTACGAGCAGTACTTC
clone size: -; D gene: TRBD1; V gene: TRBV5-1; J gene: TRBJ2-7; CDR3 protein: CASSLRGQASPYEQYF; CDR3 DNA: TGCGCCAGCAGCTTGAGGGGGCAGGCGTCCCCCTACGAGCAGTACTTC
clone size: -; D gene: -; V gene: TRBV4-1; J gene: TRBJ1-2; CDR3 protein: CASSQRGRQAKSGPDYGYTF; CDR3 DNA: TGCGCCAGCAGCCAACGAGGTCGACAGGCCAAATCAGGTCCGGACTATGGCTACACCTTC
clone size: -; D gene: TRBD2; V gene: TRBV2; J gene: TRBJ2-1; CDR3 protein: CASRTGLAGAEQFF; CDR3 DNA: TGTGCCAGCAGGACGGGACTAGCGGGGGCTGAGCAGTTCTTC
clone size: once; D gene: -; V gene: TRBV6-2/TRBV6-3; J gene: TRBJ1-1; CDR3 protein: CASSYRQRNTEAFF; CDR3 DNA: TGTGCCAGCAGTTATCGACAGCGGAACACTGAAGCTTTCTTT
clone size: once; D gene: TRBD2; V gene: TRBV27; J gene: TRBJ2-1; CDR3 protein: CASSLSVRGAYNEQFF; CDR3 DNA: TGTGCCAGCAGTTTATCCGTCCGGGGGGCCTACAATGAGCAGTTCTTC
clone size: -; D gene: TRBD1; V gene: TRBV29-1; J gene: TRBJ2-1; CDR3 protein: CSATGTGGTEQFF; CDR3 DNA: TGCAGCGCAACCGGGACAGGAGGTACTGAGCAGTTCTTC
clone size: few; D gene: -; V gene: TRBV7-3; J gene: TRBJ2-2; CDR3 protein: CASSPAVTNTGELFF; CDR3 DNA: TGTGCCAGCAGCCCCGCAGTGACGAACACCGGGGAGCTGTTTTTT
clone size: -; D gene: -; V gene: TRBV3-1/TRBV3-2; J gene: TRBJ1-1; CDR3 protein: CASSLKRYWQGQGVMNTEAFF; CDR3 DNA: TGTGCCAGCAGCCTAAAGCGTTATTGGCAGGGGCAGGGCGTTATGAACACTGAAGCTTTCTTT
clone size: once; D gene: TRBD1; V gene: TRBV4-1; J gene: TRBJ2-2; CDR3 protein: CASSQRGQSNTGELFF; CDR3 DNA: TGCGCCAGCAGCCAACGGGGACAGTCGAACACCGGGGAGCTGTTTTTT
clone size: once; D gene: -; V gene: TRBV7-9; J gene: TRBJ2-7; CDR3 protein: CASSGQNSYEQYF; CDR3 DNA: TGTGCCAGCAGCGGACAGAACAGCTACGAGCAGTACTTC
clone size: -; D gene: -; V gene: TRBV7-2; J gene: TRBJ2-5; CDR3 protein: CASSLVSSQETQYF; CDR3 DNA: TGTGCCAGCAGCTTAGTCTCTTCGCAAGAGACCCAGTACTTC
clone size: -; D gene: -; V gene: TRBV14; J gene: TRBJ2-3; CDR3 protein: CASSLTTSDTQYF; CDR3 DNA: TGTGCCAGCAGCCTAACCACTAGCGATACGCAGTATTTT
clone size: -; D gene: TRBD1; V gene: TRBV18; J gene: TRBJ1-3; CDR3 protein: CASSRTGGWENTIYF; CDR3 DNA: TGTGCCAGCTCACGAACAGGGGGCTGGGAAAACACCATATATTTT
clone size: -; D gene: -; V gene: TRBV14; J gene: TRBJ1-2; CDR3 protein: CASSPHRDGIYGYTF; CDR3 DNA: TGTGCCAGCAGCCCTCACAGAGACGGGATCTATGGCTACACCTTC
clone size: -; D gene: TRBD1; V gene: TRBV14; J gene: TRBJ1-1; CDR3 protein: CASSRQGNTEAFF; CDR3 DNA: TGTGCCAGCAGCCGACAGGGGAACACTGAAGCTTTCTTT